A single sample gave rise to the 3 T cell receptor beta chains below, sequenced in a study of vaccination effects on CD4 cells after COVID-19 (dated by TCRdb to between 2022 and 2023). What these receptors recognize is not known. To prepare the library, the immunoSEQ multiplex PCR assay was applied. TCRdb holds this immuneACCESS table with in-frame rearrangements only. Some clones are missing; in checked studies, unresolved V genes explain under half, and the rest has no known cause. Counted in this sample were approximately 61,000 clones; 78% of them appeared once. The ten largest clones take up 4.3% of the sample. After around eleven days of culture, CD4+ T cells were isolated with the EasySep CD4+ T cell isolation kit. Two doses of either the BNT162b2 or the mRNA-1273 mRNA SARS-CoV-2 vaccine were administered to participants. The sample consisted of CD4+ T cells from PBMCs cultured without peptide, taken after COVID-19 vaccination. The receptor source for this set is a human donor who received a COVID-19 vaccine.

The rearrangement links TRBV6-2 or TRBV6-3 to TRBJ2-5; perhaps TRBD1 as D (5 bases). Germline V gene data show CDR1 as MNHEY and CDR2 as SVGEGT. The CDR3 contains 13 residues. V dropped 2 bases and J dropped 4 bases, with 8 bases sitting between them. CDR3 DNA: TGTGCCAGCAGTTACGTCAGGGCAGAGACCCAGTACTTC. It translates to CASSYVRAETQYF.

This clone has a handful of counts. This chain links TRBV6-1 with TRBJ2-7; tentative D call: TRBD2 (6 bases). This CDR3 has 14 amino acids. V was cut by 5 bases and J by 2 bases, with 13 bases left in between. The germline V gene has CDR1 MNHNS and CDR2 SASEGT. CDR3 loop: CASSPHGGTYEQYF. In nucleotides, the CDR3 is TGTGCCAGCAGTCCCCACGGAGGGACCTACGAGCAGTACTTC.

The gene calls are TRBV7-2 and TRBJ2-7; 16 positions match TRBD2. This CDR3 has 18 residues. CDR1 SGHTA and CDR2 FQGNSA come from the germline V gene. V was pared by 6 bases and J by 5 bases, with 13 bases of the junction left unmatched. CDR3 bases: TGTGCCAGCAGTTTGCCGGGACTAGCGGGGGGGCCCATCGACGAGCAGTACTTC. The encoded protein is CASSLPGLAGGPIDEQYF.